This entry describes one T cell receptor beta chain. Its antigen is not known. One end of the junction is discordant with germline, which a read error may explain. Other DNA sequences in the same sample also yield this CDR3. It was healthy bone marrow donors who served as donors. This PCR relied on a set of 60 Vbeta primers and 13 Jbeta primers. The table came from immunoSEQ multiplex PCR; TCRdb's copy has only in-frame clones and leaves some out. The sample carries 140,000 or so clones, around two thirds recorded once. The record originates from a study of cytomegalovirus exposure and HLA in healthy donors. The wider study: Most donors, roughly 82% of some 400 genotyped, fell in the Caucasian-associated ancestry cluster. Study results and limitations: Reported results showed that the classifier diagnosed cytomegalovirus status with high specificity and sensitivity. Common viral pathogens were later found to be apparently linked to several of the most significant clusters.

The germline V gene has CDR1 SGHVS and CDR2 FNYEAQ. This CDR3 comprises 17 residues. This receptor was obtained from a male donor in good health and CMV-seronegative. The V gene is TRBV7-6, the J gene TRBJ1-2; TRBD1 agrees at 8 bases. The specimen sequenced was PBMCs. The CDR3 DNA reads TGTGCCAGCAGCATAACTCCGACAGGGGCTGTGGGTTATGGCTACACCTTT. Its translation: CASSITPTGAVGYGYTF.